Listed below are T cell receptor beta chains from one sample, sequenced in a study of cytomegalovirus exposure and HLA in healthy donors. Clones were read by immunoSEQ multiplex PCR, and TCRdb kept only the in-frame ones, dropping some. Of 210,000 or so clones in the sample, roughly 80% were seen once. The source material was PBMCs. The receptor source for this set is a woman in her twenties or thirties in good health and CMV-seropositive. Both conserved end residues are trimmed from each CDR3. The order of the fields is J gene, D gene, clone size, V gene, CDR3 protein. The D gene is left open where the match is weak. Not all rows give a size; the values are once, few, many and, for expanded clones, a class.

J: TRBJ2-7
D: .
size: .
V: TRBV2
CDR3: ASSGSVYEQY

J: TRBJ1-5
D: .
size: .
V: TRBV2
CDR3: ASRGQTFSNQPQH

J: TRBJ2-3
D: .
size: .
V: TRBV7-8
CDR3: ASSQGPSHSTDTQY

J: TRBJ1-5
D: .
size: .
V: TRBV5-6
CDR3: ASSRIGAGRDQPQH

J: TRBJ2-1
D: TRBD1
size: few
V: TRBV7-6
CDR3: ASSLQGANNEQF

J: TRBJ2-3
D: TRBD2
size: .
V: TRBV5-1
CDR3: ASSLSGGTDTQY

J: TRBJ2-3
D: .
size: once
V: TRBV10-3
CDR3: AISEFMASRSGWKRTDTQY

J: TRBJ2-3
D: .
size: .
V: TRBV7-3
CDR3: ASSFGQHTDTQY

J: TRBJ2-1
D: .
size: .
V: TRBV19
CDR3: ASSMSPYAGDVYNEQF

J: TRBJ2-7
D: TRBD2
size: few
V: TRBV7-6
CDR3: ASSFSIALAGRAYEQY

J: TRBJ1-1
D: .
size: .
V: TRBV27
CDR3: ASSLVGGPEAF

J: TRBJ2-1
D: TRBD2
size: .
V: TRBV11-3
CDR3: ASSLRAGTGEQF

J: TRBJ2-1
D: .
size: .
V: TRBV9
CDR3: ASSYPRNEQF

J: TRBJ2-2
D: .
size: once
V: TRBV19
CDR3: ASSIGGGRTGELF

J: TRBJ2-1
D: TRBD2
size: .
V: TRBV2
CDR3: ARGVAGGLYNEQF

J: TRBJ2-1
D: TRBD2
size: .
V: TRBV5-6
CDR3: ASSLVGTSAAYNEQF

J: TRBJ2-1
D: TRBD2
size: few
V: TRBV11-3
CDR3: ASSRTSLNEQF

J: TRBJ2-7
D: .
size: .
V: TRBV4-2
CDR3: ASSQDTSLPYEQY

J: TRBJ1-1
D: TRBD1
size: .
V: TRBV7-2
CDR3: ASSSTSTRQGGNTEAF

J: TRBJ2-1
D: TRBD2
size: .
V: TRBV19
CDR3: ASMVAGGLTGDEQF

J: TRBJ1-3
D: TRBD1
size: .
V: TRBV5-1
CDR3: ASSYGQAGNTIY

J: TRBJ2-3
D: .
size: .
V: TRBV6-6
CDR3: ASSRQIYTDTQY

J: TRBJ1-5
D: .
size: .
V: TRBV5-1
CDR3: ASSSGGINQPQH

J: TRBJ2-5
D: TRBD1
size: few
V: TRBV29-1
CDR3: SVVDREKETQY

J: TRBJ2-2
D: .
size: once
V: TRBV27
CDR3: ASSLRDIRSGGELF

J: TRBJ2-3
D: .
size: .
V: TRBV25-1
CDR3: ASSEWTGADTQY

J: TRBJ1-1
D: .
size: few
V: TRBV9
CDR3: ASSPQGFNSLTEAF

J: TRBJ2-1
D: TRBD1
size: .
V: TRBV5-1
CDR3: ASSLRQGFKDEQF

J: TRBJ2-3
D: .
size: .
V: TRBV27
CDR3: ASSFWGVTDTQY

J: TRBJ1-5
D: TRBD1
size: .
V: TRBV19
CDR3: ASSIIDRAYQPQH

J: TRBJ1-3
D: .
size: .
V: TRBV5-1
CDR3: ASSFGGSGNTIY

J: TRBJ2-7
D: .
size: .
V: TRBV5-4
CDR3: ASSSALGGRTTVHEQY

J: TRBJ1-1
D: .
size: .
V: TRBV6-1
CDR3: ASSGGYTEAF

J: TRBJ1-4
D: .
size: .
V: TRBV6-1
CDR3: ASSEAGGIWGKLF

J: TRBJ1-2
D: .
size: .
V: TRBV7-2
CDR3: ASSRDSNYGYT

J: TRBJ1-4
D: .
size: .
V: TRBV5-1
CDR3: ASSLEGESTNEKLF

J: TRBJ1-2
D: TRBD1
size: .
V: TRBV5-6
CDR3: ASSWGQAIYGYT

J: TRBJ2-5
D: .
size: .
V: TRBV30
CDR3: AWRGGGSGETQY

J: TRBJ2-1
D: TRBD2
size: .
V: TRBV9
CDR3: ASSVGVTSGKNNEQF

J: TRBJ1-4
D: .
size: .
V: TRBV9
CDR3: ASSGQSNEKLF

J: TRBJ2-7
D: TRBD1
size: .
V: TRBV27
CDR3: ASSSRTGQGIGEQY

J: TRBJ1-3
D: TRBD1
size: few
V: TRBV28
CDR3: ASSRGQLLGNTIY

J: TRBJ2-7
D: .
size: .
V: TRBV30
CDR3: AWGTSIYEQY

J: TRBJ1-1
D: .
size: .
V: TRBV5-4
CDR3: ASSFGSGLSEAF

J: TRBJ2-7
D: TRBD1
size: .
V: TRBV28
CDR3: ATLRQGWREQY

J: TRBJ1-4
D: TRBD1
size: .
V: TRBV5-1
CDR3: ASSPGGDRGDEKLF

J: TRBJ2-5
D: .
size: .
V: TRBV6-5
CDR3: ASRATAFQETQY